The 31 T cell receptor beta chains below all came from one sample that was sequenced in a study of OX40 agonist ivuxolimab in advanced cancers. The repertoire was sequenced with immunoSEQ multiplex PCR; TCRdb's copy has only in-frame clones and lacks some. In the table there are around 60,000 clones, under 95% of which are singletons. Sample: CD4+ or CD8+ T cells sorted from blood, taken in a trial of the OX40 agonist ivuxolimab. Receptor source: an adult with an advanced solid tumor such as melanoma, head and neck, liver or kidney cancer.

The chain recombines TRBV14 with TRBJ2-1; D remains ambiguous. The V end lost 0 bases, the J end lost 12 bases, and 15 bases lay between the germline ends. The V gene's germline CDR1 is SGHDN and CDR2 FVKESK. The CDR3 has 14 residues. DNA of the CDR3: TGTGCCAGCAGCCAAGATCGCCACACCCTGGGGCAGTTCTTC. Protein sequence: CASSQDRHTLGQFF.

This clone appeared once. The chain couples TRBV13 to TRBJ2-3, with 10 bases identical to TRBD2. Germline V gene lookup returns CDR1 PRHDT and CDR2 FYEKMQ (reference sequence). The CDR3 covers 17 residues. V was pared by 0 bases and J by 5 bases, with 8 bases of the junction left unmatched. The CDR3 is CASSLGRASGREDTQYF. As DNA, the CDR3 is TGTGCCAGCAGCTTAGGTAGGGCTAGCGGGAGAGAAGATACGCAGTATTTT.

The chain carries TRBV6-5 and TRBJ1-1; TRBD1 matches at 7 bases. Germline V gene data show CDR1 as MNHEY and CDR2 as SVGAGI. V gave up 0 bases and J gave up 6 bases; unmatched junction bases: 10. This CDR3 comprises 16 residues. The CDR3 region has the DNA TGTGCCAGCAGTTACTCCTCATCCCCTGGGACAGCTGAAGCTTTCTTT. It is translated as CASSYSSSPGTAEAFF.

There are a few counts of this clone. This chain links TRBV15 with TRBJ2-1; the match to TRBD2 covers 7 bases. This CDR3 is 14 amino acids long. Germline lookup yields CDR1 LNHNV and CDR2 YYDKDF (reference sequence). Losses at the gene ends were 4 bases for V and 6 bases for J; bases not matched to a gene: 6. The CDR3 loop reads CATSIMTSPNEQFF. The CDR3 DNA follows: TGTGCCACCAGCATAATGACTAGCCCCAATGAGCAGTTCTTC.

Only a few counts were recorded for this clone. The chain links TRBV7-9 to TRBJ2-7; perhaps TRBD1 as D (5 bases). Germline V gene sequence: CDR1 SEHNR, CDR2 FQNEAQ (reference sequence). The CDR3 is 13 residues long. V lost 2 bases to trimming and J lost 5 bases, with 10 bases between them. This CDR3 is CASSLQLGDEQYF. The CDR3 bases are TGTGCCAGCAGCTTACAGTTAGGGGACGAGCAGTACTTC.

This rearrangement joins TRBV6-6 to TRBJ2-2; D gene uncertain. CDR1 is MNHNY and CDR2 is SVGAGI in the germline V gene (reference sequence). The CDR3 has 16 amino acids. V was shortened by 0 bases and J by 3 bases, with 11 bases between the two germline ends. The CDR3 sequence: CASSYSTPAYTGELFF. The CDR3 bases are TGTGCCAGCAGTTACTCGACCCCGGCCTACACCGGGGAGCTGTTTTTT.

J is TRBJ2-3 and V is TRBV18, with D perhaps TRBD2 (6 bases). V dropped 6 bases and J dropped 0 bases, with 19 bases sitting between them. CDR3 length equals 17 residues. The V gene's germline CDR1 is KGHSH and CDR2 LQKENI. Here the CDR3 DNA reads TGTGCCAGCTCCCCCGTTGTGGTGCGGGGAAGCACAGATACGCAGTATTTT. This codes for CASSPVVVRGSTDTQYF.

The chain couples TRBV30 to TRBJ2-7; D not resolved. This CDR3 is 11 amino acids long. Looked up from germline, CDR1 is GTSNPN and CDR2 is SVGIG (reference sequence). Deletions cut 2 bases from V and 3 bases from J, with 5 bases between. The CDR3 sequence: CAWSLGYEQYF. CDR3 in DNA: TGTGCCTGGAGTCTCGGCTACGAGCAGTACTTC.

This clone is a singleton in its sample. The V and J genes are TRBV6-1 and TRBJ1-5, with 7 bases fitting TRBD1. Per the germline V gene, CDR1 is MNHNS and CDR2 is SASEGT. V was clipped by 6 bases and J by 0 bases; unmatched bases: 2. The CDR3 length is 14 residues. DNA of the CDR3: TGTGCCAGCAGGACAGGGCATAGCAATCAGCCCCAGCATTTT. It specifies CASRTGHSNQPQHF.

The rearrangement joins TRBV7-6 to TRBJ2-2; D uncertain. Germline CDR1 is SGHVS and CDR2 is FNYEAQ. The ends were cut back, 2 bases at V and 1 base at J, with 8 bases in the middle. CDR3 size: 15 residues. CDR3 loop: CASSLQRQNTGELFF. In nucleotides, the CDR3 is TGTGCCAGCAGCTTACAGAGGCAGAACACCGGGGAGCTGTTTTTT.

This clone was picked up one time. The chain joins TRBV4-1 to TRBJ2-7; TRBD2 is a possible D gene (5 bases). CDR3 size: 13 residues. Trimming left V 3 bases short and J 2 bases short, with 8 bases between. Germline V gene sequence: CDR1 MGHRA, CDR2 YSYEKL. CDR3 sequence (DNA): TGCGCCAGCAGCCAGGAGGCCACCTACGAGCAGTACTTC. It yields the protein CASSQEATYEQYF.

This chain links TRBV7-2 with TRBJ2-7; 10 bases are a match to TRBD2. CDR1 SGHTA and CDR2 FQGNSA come from the germline V gene. V trimming: 5 bases; J trimming: 0 bases; junction bases outside the gene matches: 16. There are 19 residues in the CDR3. CDR3 coding DNA: TGTGCCAGCAGCCACCCCCTCGGACTAGCGGCAACCCCCTCCTACGAGCAGTACTTC. It encodes CASSHPLGLAATPSYEQYF.

This clone is a singleton in its sample. This chain connects TRBV2 to TRBJ2-4, with TRBD2 identical over 14 bases. Trimming took 7 bases from V and 12 from J; bases not matched to a gene: 17. CDR3 size: 17 residues. CDR1 and CDR2 from the germline V gene are SNHLY and FYNNEI. The CDR3 loop reads CASTNPGTSGGGGAQYF. Written as DNA, the CDR3 is TGTGCCAGCACCAACCCAGGGACTAGCGGGGGCGGTGGGGCTCAGTACTTC.

This chain links TRBV19 with TRBJ2-5; the match to TRBD2 covers 12 bases. V lost 3 bases, J lost 6 bases, and 5 bases stayed unmatched. The germline V gene has CDR1 LNHDA and CDR2 SQIVND (reference sequence). The CDR3 sequence is 15 residues long. CDR3 amino acids: CASSMTSGSGQTQYF. The DNA of the CDR3 is TGTGCCAGTAGTATGACTAGCGGGAGTGGGCAGACCCAGTACTTC.

The sample holds one count of this clone. The rearrangement uses TRBV7-9 and TRBJ2-7; TRBD1 matches 8 bases. The CDR3 runs 14 residues. Trimming removed 5 bases from V and 2 bases from J; junction bases left unmatched: 5. CDR1 and CDR2 (germline): SEHNR, FQNEAQ (reference sequence). CDR3 in amino acids: CASSPGTGAYEQYF. In nucleotides, the CDR3 is TGTGCCAGCAGCCCGGGGACAGGAGCCTACGAGCAGTACTTC.

This clone was counted a single time. This chain joins TRBV6-5 and TRBJ1-2; D call uncertain. In germline, CDR1 is MNHEY, CDR2 SVGAGI. The CDR3 loop spans 14 amino acids. Trimming took 5 bases from V and 7 from J, leaving 17 bases between them. The CDR3 region has the DNA TGTGCCAGCAGTGGCGGTCAGCGACGGGGTGGCTACACCTTC. It codes for CASSGGQRRGGYTF.

The genes are TRBV7-9 and TRBJ2-3, with no clear D. Germline CDR1 reads SEHNR; CDR2 reads FQNEAQ (reference sequence). This CDR3 has 16 amino acids. V was trimmed by 5 bases and J by 0 bases, leaving 15 bases between them. The CDR3 sequence: CASSAPTSASTDTQYF. CDR3 coding DNA: TGTGCCAGCAGCGCCCCCACCAGCGCGAGCACAGATACGCAGTATTTT.

The V gene is TRBV5-1, the J gene TRBJ2-5; 7 positions match TRBD2. Trimming at V came to 4 bases and at J to 2 bases, leaving 11 bases not matched to a gene. Per the germline V gene, CDR1 is SGHRS and CDR2 is YFSETQ. The CDR3 length is 16 residues. Here the CDR3 reads CASSLLGGGLQETQYF. Here the CDR3 DNA reads TGCGCCAGCAGCCTCCTGGGCGGGGGACTTCAAGAGACCCAGTACTTC.

This chain joins TRBV7-2 and TRBJ2-1; 12 bases fit TRBD2. The CDR3 runs 16 residues. The V gene end was trimmed by 5 bases and the J gene end by 7 bases; junction bases not matched to a gene: 9. In germline, CDR1 is SGHTA, CDR2 FQGNSA. The CDR3 sequence is CASSPGLAGGQNEQFF. The CDR3 nucleotides read TGTGCCAGCAGCCCCGGGCTAGCGGGAGGGCAGAATGAGCAGTTCTTC.

V usage is TRBV5-4 and J usage is TRBJ2-3; TRBD1 agrees at 10 bases. The germline V gene encodes CDR1 SGHNT and CDR2 YYREEE (reference sequence). CDR3 length equals 15 residues. Trimming took 2 bases from V and 5 from J; bases not matched to a gene: 5. For the CDR3, the DNA is TGTGCCAGCAGCTTACCGGGACAGGGGTTAGATACGCAGTATTTT. Amino acid sequence: CASSLPGQGLDTQYF.

V usage is TRBV2 and J usage is TRBJ2-7; TRBD1 aligns across 9 bases. The length of the CDR3 is 14 residues. Per the germline V gene, CDR1 is SNHLY and CDR2 is FYNNEI. J was trimmed by 4 bases and V by 6 bases; bases with no gene match: 7. This CDR3 reads CASRLEQGAYEQYF. In nucleotides, the CDR3 is TGTGCCAGCAGGTTGGAACAGGGGGCTTACGAGCAGTACTTC.

The rearrangement links TRBV6-1 to TRBJ2-7; D is undetermined. The CDR3 loop spans 14 amino acids. V dropped 2 bases and J dropped 1 base, with 9 bases sitting between them. CDR1 and CDR2 from the germline V gene are MNHNS and SASEGT. This CDR3 is CASSEWRESYEQYF. The CDR3 nucleotides read TGTGCCAGCAGTGAATGGAGAGAGTCCTACGAGCAGTACTTC.

The V gene is TRBV18, the J gene TRBJ2-7; D may be TRBD1 or TRBD2 (6 bases each). The CDR3 contains 15 residues. CDR1 and CDR2 (germline): KGHSH, LQKENI. V was shortened by 6 bases and J by 0 bases, with 15 bases between the two germline ends. Here the CDR3 reads CASSPQGTHSYEQYF. Written as DNA, the CDR3 is TGTGCCAGCTCGCCGCAGGGGACTCACTCCTACGAGCAGTACTTC.

This chain links TRBV14 with TRBJ2-2; D call uncertain. Germline V gives CDR1 SGHDN, CDR2 FVKESK. With 2 bases removed from V and 6 bases from J, the gap between germline ends came to 10 bases. The CDR3 length is 14 residues. CDR3 protein: CASSQSLLAGELFF. The CDR3 nucleotides are TGTGCCAGCAGCCAATCTCTTCTCGCCGGGGAGCTGTTTTTT.

Worth noting for this clone: Additional DNA sequences in this sample encode the identical CDR3. The J gene is TRBJ2-5, the V gene TRBV5-1; no clear D gene. This CDR3 contains 11 residues. The V end lost 1 base, the J end lost 2 bases, and 0 bases lay between the germline ends. CDR1 is SGHRS and CDR2 is YFSETQ in the germline V gene. CDR3 nucleotide sequence: TGCGCCAGCAGCTTGCAAGAGACCCAGTACTTC. This gives the protein CASSLQETQYF.

This clone was picked up a small number of times. This rearrangement joins TRBV5-1 to TRBJ2-5; no firm D call. Per the germline V gene, CDR1 is SGHRS and CDR2 is YFSETQ. Trimming removed 4 bases at V and 1 base at J, with 14 bases between. The CDR3 spans 15 residues. The CDR3 sequence is CASSSLAGPQETQYF. CDR3 DNA: TGCGCCAGCAGCAGTCTGGCCGGACCCCAAGAGACCCAGTACTTC. Combining the CDR3 with reference TRBV5-1 and TRBJ2-5 gives the whole variable domain KAGVTQTPRYLIKTRGQQVTLSCSPISGHRSVSWYQQTPGQGLQFLFEYFSETQRNKGNFPGRFSGRQFSNSRSEMNVSTLELGDSALYLCASSSLAGPQETQYFGPGTRLLVL.

This chain links TRBV4-3 with TRBJ2-2; tentatively, D is TRBD1 (5 bases). The CDR3 covers 15 residues. CDR1 is LGHNA, CDR2 YSLEER, per germline. Between the trimmed V and J ends, which lost 1 base and 2 bases, there was a span of 8 bases. CDR3 region: CASSQGGVNTGELFF. CDR3 sequence (DNA): TGCGCCAGCAGCCAAGGGGGCGTCAACACCGGGGAGCTGTTTTTT.

The genes are TRBV7-8 and TRBJ2-3; 11 bases match TRBD2. The CDR3 runs to 15 residues. Looked up from germline, CDR1 is SGHVS and CDR2 is FQNEAQ. V trimming: 5 bases; J trimming: 5 bases; junction bases outside the gene matches: 6. CDR3 nucleotide sequence: TGTGCCAGCAGCCCGGGACTAGCGGTTCGAGATACGCAGTATTTT. It is translated as CASSPGLAVRDTQYF.

CDR3 sequence reads: CASSTTGGQYF. CDR3 DNA: TGTGCCAGCAGTACGACCGGGGGGCAGTACTTC. The chain employs TRBV6-5 and TRBJ2-7; possibly TRBD2 for D (6 bases). The CDR3 runs 11 residues. Germline lookup yields CDR1 MNHEY and CDR2 SVGAGI. V gave up 5 bases and J gave up 9 bases, with 11 bases separating them.

The table lists this clone with a few counts. The chain recombines TRBV19 with TRBJ2-3; 14 bases line up with TRBD2. V lost 0 bases, J lost 12 bases, and 8 bases stayed unmatched. This CDR3 comprises 16 residues. Germline CDR1 is LNHDA and CDR2 is SQIVND (reference sequence). CDR3 sequence: CASSIDGTSGRALQYF. CDR3 nucleotides: TGTGCCAGTAGTATAGATGGGACTAGCGGGAGAGCCCTTCAGTATTTT.

The chain carries TRBV7-6 and TRBJ2-2; tentative D call: TRBD2 (6 bases). CDR1 and CDR2 (germline): SGHVS, FNYEAQ. The length of the CDR3 is 16 residues. Trimming left V 2 bases short and J 1 base short, with 11 bases between. CDR3 protein: CASSLMSSENTGELFF. The CDR3 DNA reads as TGTGCCAGCAGCTTAATGTCTAGCGAGAACACCGGGGAGCTGTTTTTT.